Following are 10 T cell receptor beta chains from one sample sequenced in a study of metastatic and nonmetastatic thyroid tumors. From the PCR reads, TCRdb re-called clones with MiXCR. This table holds roughly 40,000 clones, about 16% found once. All patients were treatment-naive before thyroid surgery. What was sequenced was blood. All receptors come from a female donor with papillary thyroid cancer or a benign thyroid nodule (not recorded which). Some clones in this sample may be carry-over from other donors' samples.

This clone was recorded once. The gene calls are TRBV7-3 and TRBJ2-3; D remains unclear. Germline V gene sequence: CDR1 SGHTA, CDR2 FQGTGA. The CDR3 length is 13 residues. Deletions cut 5 bases from V and 5 bases from J, with 11 bases between. The CDR3 DNA follows: TGTGCCAGCAGCACCCATAAACTAGATACGCAGTATTTT. This gives the protein CASSTHKLDTQYF.

This clone was seen many times. This may come from a read error, since a much larger clone is one base off. The CDR3 DNA is TGTGCCAGCAGTCTACGACAGACTACCTACAATGAGCAGTTCTTC. It specifies CASSLRQTTYNEQFF. J is TRBJ2-1 and V is TRBV27; possibly TRBD1 or TRBD2 for D (5 bases each). V shed 5 bases and J shed 2 bases, with 13 bases lying between them. CDR1 and CDR2 (germline): MNHEY, SMNVEV (reference sequence). This CDR3 contains 15 residues.

This clone has a count of ten or more. The CDR3 bases are TGCGCCAGCAGCCTAACAGGGGCCCCCAGGGATACGCAGTATTTT. It translates to CASSLTGAPRDTQYF. This rearrangement joins TRBV5-1 to TRBJ2-3; 7 bases map to TRBD1. V shed 4 bases, J shed 6 bases, and the junction held 11 bases outside the gene matches. CDR1 is SGHRS, CDR2 YFSETQ, per germline. The CDR3 has 15 amino acids.

The table lists this clone with many counts. The V and J genes are TRBV20-1 and TRBJ2-5; 9 bases map to TRBD1. Germline assignment: CDR1 DFQATT and CDR2 SNEGSKA (reference sequence). This CDR3 is built from 14 residues. V was clipped by 7 bases and J by 5 bases; unmatched bases: 11. CDR3 sequence: CSVLSGTGSETQYF. The CDR3 DNA is TGCAGTGTTTTATCCGGGACAGGGAGCGAGACCCAGTACTTC.

In this sample, this clone turned up many times. V and J are TRBV10-2 and TRBJ2-6; 7 bases fit TRBD2. The V and J ends lost 5 bases and 1 base, in that order; junction bases with no gene match: 5. CDR3 length: 16 amino acids. Germline V gives CDR1 WSHSY, CDR2 SAAADI. CDR3 sequence: CASSISGRSGANVLTF. DNA for the CDR3: TGCGCCAGCAGTATATCCGGGAGGTCTGGGGCCAACGTCCTGACTTTC.

This clone has a count of ten or more. An end of the junction differs from the germline gene, which may be a read error. This sequence joins TRBV20-1 and TRBJ1-2; D gene ambiguous. Germline CDR1 is DFQATT and CDR2 is SNEGSKA (reference sequence). The CDR3 contains 12 residues. The DNA for the CDR3 is TGCAGTGCCAGAGACGGCTCCTATGGCTACACCTTC. Its translation: CSARDGSYGYTF.

The CDR3 sequence: CSAPELNYGYTF. CDR3 sequence (DNA): TGCAGTGCCCCGGAGCTTAACTATGGCTACACCTTC. The genes are TRBV20-1 and TRBJ1-2, with no clear D. Germline V gives CDR1 DFQATT, CDR2 SNEGSKA (reference sequence). The CDR3 contains 12 residues. Trimming left V 6 bases short and J 1 base short, with 9 bases between.

There are a few counts of this clone. V is TRBV6-1 and J is TRBJ1-6; D is perhaps TRBD1 (5 bases). Trimming stripped 6 bases from V and 10 bases from J, with 16 bases between. Per germline, CDR1 MNHNS and CDR2 SASEGT. CDR3 length equals 14 residues. The CDR3 here is CASRGACVGSPLHF. CDR3 in DNA: TGTGCCAGCAGAGGGGCGTGTGTGGGATCACCCCTCCACTTT.

This clone was picked up one time. This rearrangement joins TRBV20-1 to TRBJ1-2; D unclear. Trimming stripped 2 bases from V and 7 bases from J, with 14 bases between. CDR1 is DFQATT, CDR2 SNEGSKA, per germline (reference sequence). The CDR3 spans 13 residues. The CDR3 DNA reads TGCAGTGCTAGAACACCATACTTGACTGGCTACACCTTC. Encoded protein: CSARTPYLTGYTF.

This clone was observed many times. The genes are TRBV19 and TRBJ2-7; TRBD1 agrees at 9 bases. V was clipped by 5 bases and J by 0 bases; unmatched bases: 5. CDR3 length equals 15 residues. Germline V gene lookup returns CDR1 LNHDA and CDR2 SQIVND (reference sequence). The CDR3 region is CASSARDRVSYEQYF. The CDR3 DNA sequence: TGTGCCAGTAGTGCCCGGGACAGGGTCTCCTACGAGCAGTACTTC.